Below, 29 T cell receptor beta chains from the same sample are listed, as sequenced in a study of T-cell reconstitution after alpha-beta-depleted transplantation in children. The authors prepared the TCRbeta library with unique molecular identifiers. MiXCR was run by TCRdb on the PCR reads, yielding one entry per CDR3 protein. The profile shows a few hundred thousand distinct CDR3 sequences, 20% to 30% of them singletons. The source was PBMCs, collected before TCRalphabeta/CD19-depleted stem cell transplant. The receptors shown here come from a boy under two years old with Wiskott-Aldrich syndrome, due to receive a stem cell transplant.

The chain combines TRBV5-1 with TRBJ1-5; 8 positions match TRBD1. Germline CDR1 and CDR2: SGHRS and YFSETQ. The CDR3 runs 15 residues. The ends lost 4 bases at V and 4 bases at J; junction bases unmatched: 7. CDR3 amino acids: CASSLGDRRNQPQHF. The CDR3, as DNA: TGCGCCAGCAGCCTGGGGGACAGGAGGAATCAGCCCCAGCATTTT.

This clonotype was seen a single time. The chain employs TRBV5-1 and TRBJ2-7; TRBD2 might be the D (5 bases). Germline V gene sequence: CDR1 SGHRS, CDR2 YFSETQ. V lost 2 bases, J lost 3 bases, and 9 bases lay in between. The CDR3 contains 13 residues. CDR3 nucleotide sequence: TGCGCCAGCAGCTTCGGGATAAACTACGAGCAGTACTTC. This sequence encodes CASSFGINYEQYF.

This rearrangement joins TRBV7-8 to TRBJ2-7; 8 nucleotides agree with TRBD1. CDR1 and CDR2 (germline): SGHVS, FQNEAQ. Trimming at V came to 1 base and at J to 1 base, leaving 3 bases not matched to a gene. This CDR3 is 15 amino acids long. Written as DNA, the CDR3 is TGTGCCAGCAGCTTAGGTGGACAGGGATCCTACGAGCAGTACTTC. Translated, it gives CASSLGGQGSYEQYF.

The table lists this clonotype with a few counts. This sequence joins TRBV12-3 or TRBV12-4 and TRBJ1-4; D gene ambiguous. With 6 bases removed from V and 0 bases from J, the gap between germline ends came to 14 bases. This CDR3 is 16 amino acids long. The CDR3 here is CASSPHTAPTNEKLFF. As DNA, the CDR3 is TGTGCCAGCAGCCCCCATACAGCCCCAACTAATGAAAAACTGTTTTTT.

This clonotype was found a few times. The chain recombines TRBV7-3 with TRBJ2-3, with a tentative D call TRBD2 (6 bases). Germline CDR1 reads SGHTA; CDR2 reads FQGTGA. The V and J ends lost 4 bases and 2 bases respectively, with 13 bases between them. The CDR3 contains 15 residues. CDR3: CASSWTIGNTDTQYF. The DNA of the CDR3 is TGTGCCAGCAGCTGGACTATCGGGAACACAGATACGCAGTATTTT.

The chain has TRBV20-1 and TRBJ1-5, with D hard to call. This CDR3 has 14 amino acids. The V end was cut by 4 bases, the J end by 3 bases, with 13 bases between. CDR1 and CDR2 (germline): DFQATT, SNEGSKA (reference sequence). For the CDR3, the DNA is TGCAGTGCTAAAGCCGGACCAACCAATCAGCCCCAGCATTTT. Translated: CSAKAGPTNQPQHF.

V and J are TRBV4-2 and TRBJ1-6; TRBD1 matches 9 bases. Germline-derived CDR1 and CDR2 are LGHNA and YNFKEQ. There are 17 residues in the CDR3. V was pared by 0 bases and J by 10 bases, with 10 bases of the junction left unmatched. The CDR3 nucleotides are TGTGCCAGCAGCCAAGACCATTCCGGGACAGGGTACTCACCCCTCCACTTT. Translation: CASSQDHSGTGYSPLHF.

The gene calls are TRBV2 and TRBJ1-4; D call uncertain. Germline V gives CDR1 SNHLY, CDR2 FYNNEI. With 6 bases removed from V and 11 bases from J, the gap between germline ends came to 7 bases. The CDR3 has 10 residues. The CDR3 here is CASRAEKLFF. The DNA for the CDR3 is TGTGCCAGCAGGGCGGAGAAACTGTTTTTT.

This clonotype was observed a handful of times. The V and J genes are TRBV28 and TRBJ2-7; 9 bases line up with TRBD2. The V gene end was trimmed by 4 bases and the J gene end by 13 bases; junction bases not matched to a gene: 8. CDR3 length: 12 amino acids. In germline, CDR1 is MDHEN, CDR2 SYDVKM. The CDR3 loop reads CASSSSGTSFYF. CDR3 nucleotides: TGTGCCAGCAGTTCCTCCGGGACTAGCTTTTACTTC.

This chain uses TRBV12-3 or TRBV12-4 with TRBJ2-3; 12 positions agree with TRBD2. V shed 6 bases, J shed 4 bases, and the junction held 2 bases outside the gene matches. The CDR3 loop spans 14 amino acids. This CDR3 reads CASRTSGRPDTQYF. Here the CDR3 DNA reads TGTGCCAGCAGGACTAGCGGGAGACCAGATACGCAGTATTTT.

This rearrangement joins TRBV20-1 to TRBJ2-1, with 7 bases that match TRBD2. This CDR3 has 16 amino acids. Germline values: CDR1 DFQATT, CDR2 SNEGSKA (reference sequence). Losses at the gene ends were 2 bases for V and 4 bases for J; bases not matched to a gene: 11. The CDR3 region is CSARWGGGPSYNEQFF. The DNA of the CDR3 is TGCAGTGCTAGATGGGGGGGAGGGCCATCATACAATGAGCAGTTCTTC.

This clonotype appeared a few times. The CDR3 region is CASSPGTVSGNTIYF. CDR3 in DNA: TGTGCCAGCAGCCCAGGGACAGTTTCTGGAAACACCATATATTTT. The chain links TRBV5-6 to TRBJ1-3; 7 bases fit TRBD1. This CDR3 spans 15 amino acids. J gave up 1 base and V 4 bases, and 5 bases lay outside the gene matches. Per germline, CDR1 SGHDT and CDR2 YYEEEE.

This clonotype was observed a handful of times. The chain joins TRBV7-2 to TRBJ1-5; weak D call: TRBD1 (5 bases). The CDR3 consists of 15 residues. Looked up from germline, CDR1 is SGHTA and CDR2 is FQGNSA. The V gene lost 4 bases and the J gene lost 1 base, with 11 bases spanning the gap. The CDR3 protein is CASSSGAGSNQPQHF. The CDR3 coding sequence is TGTGCCAGCAGCTCCGGGGCTGGGAGCAATCAGCCCCAGCATTTT.

The CDR3 reads CASSQDSFVGAGRRNSLAKNIQYF. The CDR3 nucleotides read TGCGCCAGCAGCCAAGATTCGTTCGTTGGGGCCGGAAGGCGAAATTCCCTAGCCAAAAACATTCAGTACTTC. The gene calls are TRBV4-1 and TRBJ2-4, with a tentative D call TRBD1 (5 bases). The CDR3 sequence is 24 residues long. V was shortened by 0 bases and J by 0 bases, with 33 bases between the two germline ends. Germline CDR1 and CDR2: MGHRA and YSYEKL.

CDR3 residues: CSARDLSETQYF. The CDR3 DNA follows: TGCAGTGCTAGAGATCTTTCAGAGACCCAGTACTTC. The gene calls are TRBV20-1 and TRBJ2-5; no definite D call. The ends were cut back, 0 bases at V and 4 bases at J, with 6 bases in the middle. The CDR3 runs to 12 residues. Germline CDR1 reads DFQATT; CDR2 reads SNEGSKA (reference sequence).

This chain joins TRBV5-1 and TRBJ2-2; D is perhaps TRBD1 (6 bases). Trimming shortened V by 1 base and J by 0 bases, and 13 bases separated the two germline ends. This CDR3 region has 17 residues. Germline CDR1 is SGHRS and CDR2 is YFSETQ. For the CDR3, the DNA is TGCGCCAGCAGCTTGCCCGGACAGATTTCGAACACCGGGGAGCTGTTTTTT. It is translated as CASSLPGQISNTGELFF.

This clonotype has just a few counts. The V gene is TRBV15, the J gene TRBJ2-4, with no clear D. Trimming left V 6 bases short and J 7 bases short, with 13 bases between. CDR1 and CDR2 from the germline V gene are LNHNV and YYDKDF (reference sequence). This CDR3 is built from 13 residues. The CDR3 loop is CATRDPGWNIQYF. CDR3 nucleotides: TGTGCCACCAGAGACCCCGGGTGGAACATTCAGTACTTC.

This chain links TRBV12-3 or TRBV12-4 with TRBJ2-1; TRBD2 matches at 9 bases. After removal of 5 bases from V and 0 bases from J, the junction contained 14 bases not matched to a gene. The CDR3 sequence is 19 residues long. CDR3 nucleotide sequence: TGTGCCAGCAGTGCGACTAGCGGAGACTTTAGGAGCTCCTACAATGAGCAGTTCTTC. It translates to CASSATSGDFRSSYNEQFF.

This chain connects TRBV5-1 to TRBJ2-3; 8 bases agree with TRBD1. The CDR3 has 13 amino acids. Germline-derived CDR1 and CDR2 are SGHRS and YFSETQ. Unmatched junction bases numbered 3, after V lost 7 bases and J lost 2 bases. The CDR3 is CASRRGPTDTQYF. CDR3 DNA sequence: TGCGCCAGCCGCAGGGGGCCCACAGATACGCAGTATTTT.

The J gene is TRBJ2-7, the V gene TRBV5-1; 9 positions match TRBD1. Germline CDR1 reads SGHRS; CDR2 reads YFSETQ. The CDR3 runs to 15 residues. V shed 0 bases and J 6 bases; nucleotides not matched to a gene: 7. The CDR3 region is CASSLDGQGFVEQYF. The CDR3 region has the DNA TGCGCCAGCAGCTTGGACGGACAGGGGTTCGTCGAGCAGTACTTC.

This clonotype turned up a few times. This chain uses TRBV3-1 with TRBJ2-1; D gene uncertain. Between the trimmed V and J ends, which lost 3 bases and 1 base, there was a span of 7 bases. The CDR3 consists of 14 residues. The germline gives CDR1 LGHDT, CDR2 YNNKEL (reference sequence). The CDR3 nucleotides are TGTGCCAGCAGCCAGACCCTTTCCTACAATGAGCAGTTCTTC. Amino acid sequence: CASSQTLSYNEQFF.

CDR3 sequence (DNA): TGTGCCAGTAGGGGGGAAACATTTGGAGATACGCAGTATTTT. This codes for CASRGETFGDTQYF. The rearrangement links TRBV12-3 or TRBV12-4 to TRBJ2-3, with D perhaps being TRBD1 or TRBD2 (6 bases each). V was trimmed by 9 bases and J by 5 bases, leaving 18 bases between them. This CDR3 is 14 amino acids long.

This clonotype was picked up a small number of times. The CDR3 protein is CASSTTDNEQFF. CDR3 bases: TGCGCCAGCAGCACTACCGACAATGAGCAGTTCTTC. This chain connects TRBV5-1 to TRBJ2-1; no clear D gene. CDR1 is SGHRS and CDR2 is YFSETQ in the germline V gene. V was shortened by 4 bases and J by 5 bases, with 7 bases between the two germline ends. There are 12 residues in the CDR3.

The chain is built from TRBV20-1 and TRBJ2-1; perhaps TRBD2 as D (5 bases). V was trimmed by 1 base and J by 3 bases, leaving 16 bases between them. The CDR3 extends over 16 amino acids. The germline V gene has CDR1 DFQATT and CDR2 SNEGSKA (reference sequence). The chain's CDR3 is CSARGYQIAFYNEQFF. CDR3 DNA sequence: TGCAGTGCTAGAGGTTATCAGATAGCGTTCTACAATGAGCAGTTCTTC.

This clonotype appeared a few times. This sequence joins TRBV12-3 or TRBV12-4 and TRBJ2-1; no reliable D call. There are 13 residues in the CDR3. Trimming took off 4 bases at V and 6 bases at J, with 10 bases between the two ends. The CDR3 protein is CASSSGVRNEQFF. The DNA for the CDR3 is TGTGCCAGCAGTTCCGGAGTCCGCAATGAGCAGTTCTTC.

This chain links TRBV20-1 with TRBJ2-7, with D uncertain. V was pared by 4 bases and J by 2 bases, with 9 bases between. Germline assignment: CDR1 DFQATT and CDR2 SNEGSKA (reference sequence). The CDR3 sequence is 12 residues long. CDR3 residues: CSATDKTYEQYF. DNA for the CDR3: TGCAGTGCTACAGACAAAACCTACGAGCAGTACTTC.

CDR3 in amino acids: CSARAGYGYTF. CDR3 nucleotide sequence: TGCAGTGCGAGGGCAGGGTATGGCTACACCTTC. The chain joins TRBV20-1 to TRBJ1-2; D perhaps matches TRBD1 (5 bases). This CDR3 is 11 amino acids long. The ends were cut back, 6 bases at V and 5 bases at J, with 10 bases in the middle. The germline gives CDR1 DFQATT, CDR2 SNEGSKA (reference sequence).

This clonotype was detected many times. For the CDR3, the DNA is TGCAGTGTGCAGCACACTGAAGCTTTCTTT. Its protein product is CSVQHTEAFF. The chain is built from TRBV20-1 and TRBJ1-1; D is unclear. The V end lost 7 bases, the J end lost 3 bases, and 6 bases lay between the germline ends. Per germline, CDR1 DFQATT and CDR2 SNEGSKA (reference sequence). This CDR3 comprises 10 residues.

The rearrangement uses TRBV30 and TRBJ1-1, with D unclear. In germline, CDR1 is GTSNPN, CDR2 SVGIG (reference sequence). Trimming took 1 base from V and 2 from J, leaving 5 bases between them. The CDR3 has 12 amino acids. The CDR3 loop is CAWSGVNTEAFF. The CDR3 nucleotides are TGTGCCTGGAGTGGGGTCAACACTGAAGCTTTCTTT. Full variable domain (outside the CDR3, taken from reference TRBV30 and TRBJ1-1): SQTIHQWPATLVQPVGSPLSLECTVEGTSNPNLYWYRQAAGRGLQLLFYSVGIGQISSEVPQNLSASRPQDRQFILSSKKLLLSDSGFYLCAWSGVNTEAFFGQGTRLTVV.